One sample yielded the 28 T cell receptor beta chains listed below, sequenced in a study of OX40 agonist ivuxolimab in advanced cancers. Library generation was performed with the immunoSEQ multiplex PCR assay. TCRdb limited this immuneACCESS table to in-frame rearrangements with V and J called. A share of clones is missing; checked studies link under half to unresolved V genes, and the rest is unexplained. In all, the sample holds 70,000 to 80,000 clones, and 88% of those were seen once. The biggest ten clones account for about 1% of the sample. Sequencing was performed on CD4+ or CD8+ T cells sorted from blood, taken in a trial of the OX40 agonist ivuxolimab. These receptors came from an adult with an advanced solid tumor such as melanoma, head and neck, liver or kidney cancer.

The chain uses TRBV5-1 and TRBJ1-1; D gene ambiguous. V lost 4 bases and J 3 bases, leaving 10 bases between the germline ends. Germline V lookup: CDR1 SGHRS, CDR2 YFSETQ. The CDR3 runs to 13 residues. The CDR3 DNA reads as TGCGCCAGCAGCAGCGGGTACGACACTGAAGCTTTCTTT. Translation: CASSSGYDTEAFF.

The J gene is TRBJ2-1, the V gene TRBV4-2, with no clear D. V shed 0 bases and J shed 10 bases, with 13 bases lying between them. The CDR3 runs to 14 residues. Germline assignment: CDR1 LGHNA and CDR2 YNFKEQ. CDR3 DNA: TGTGCCAGCAGCCAAGATAGGGCCAGTACAGAGCAGTTCTTC. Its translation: CASSQDRASTEQFF.

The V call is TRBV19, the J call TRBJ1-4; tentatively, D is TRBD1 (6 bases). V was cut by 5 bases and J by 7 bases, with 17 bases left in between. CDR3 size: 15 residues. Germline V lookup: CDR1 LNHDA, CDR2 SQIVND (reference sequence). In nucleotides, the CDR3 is TGTGCCAGTAGTCCAGGCGGGGGCGAGACTGAAAAACTGTTTTTT. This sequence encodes CASSPGGGETEKLFF.

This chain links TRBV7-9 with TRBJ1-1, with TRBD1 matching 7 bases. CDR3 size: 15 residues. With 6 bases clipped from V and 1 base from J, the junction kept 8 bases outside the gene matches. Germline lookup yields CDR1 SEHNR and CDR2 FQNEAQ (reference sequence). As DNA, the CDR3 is TGTGCCAGCAGGTCGACAGGGACTAGGAACACTGAAGCTTTCTTT. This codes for CASRSTGTRNTEAFF.

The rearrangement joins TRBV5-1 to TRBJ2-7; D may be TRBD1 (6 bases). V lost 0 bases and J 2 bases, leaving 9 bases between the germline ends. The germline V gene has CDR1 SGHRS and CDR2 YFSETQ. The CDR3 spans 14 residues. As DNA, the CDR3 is TGCGCCAGCAGCTTGGGGACAGCCACCTACGAGCAGTACTTC. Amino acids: CASSLGTATYEQYF.

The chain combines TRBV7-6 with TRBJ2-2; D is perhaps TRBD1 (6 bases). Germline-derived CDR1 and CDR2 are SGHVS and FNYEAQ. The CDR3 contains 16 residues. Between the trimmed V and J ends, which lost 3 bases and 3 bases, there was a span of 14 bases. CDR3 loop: CASSFIRGSDTGELFF. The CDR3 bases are TGTGCCAGCAGCTTCATCAGGGGATCGGACACCGGGGAGCTGTTTTTT.

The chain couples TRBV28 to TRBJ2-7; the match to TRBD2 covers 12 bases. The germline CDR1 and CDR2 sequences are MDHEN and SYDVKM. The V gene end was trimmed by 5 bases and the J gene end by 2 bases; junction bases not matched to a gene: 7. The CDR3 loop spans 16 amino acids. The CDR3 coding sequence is TGTGCCAGCAGTCGCGGGACTAGCGGGTCGCCCTACGAGCAGTACTTC. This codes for CASSRGTSGSPYEQYF.

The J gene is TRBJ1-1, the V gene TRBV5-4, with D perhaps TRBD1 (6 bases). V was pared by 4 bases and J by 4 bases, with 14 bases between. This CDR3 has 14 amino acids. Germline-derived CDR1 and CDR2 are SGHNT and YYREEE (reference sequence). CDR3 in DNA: TGTGCCAGCAGCGAGGGGGGGGCCTTCACTGAAGCTTTCTTT. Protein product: CASSEGGAFTEAFF.

The CDR3 region has the DNA TGTGCCAGCAGCCCTGGGGTCCACGAGCAGTACTTC. The encoded protein is CASSPGVHEQYF. The chain couples TRBV2 to TRBJ2-7, with no clear D. The ends were cut back, 6 bases at V and 5 bases at J, with 11 bases in the middle. This CDR3 has 12 amino acids. CDR1 SNHLY and CDR2 FYNNEI come from the germline V gene.

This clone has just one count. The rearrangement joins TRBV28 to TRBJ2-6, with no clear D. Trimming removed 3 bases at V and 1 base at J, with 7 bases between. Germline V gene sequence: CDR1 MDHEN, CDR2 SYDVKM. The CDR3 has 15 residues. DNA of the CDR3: TGTGCCAGCAGTTTGGCTAGGTCTGGGGCCAACGTCCTGACTTTC. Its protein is CASSLARSGANVLTF.

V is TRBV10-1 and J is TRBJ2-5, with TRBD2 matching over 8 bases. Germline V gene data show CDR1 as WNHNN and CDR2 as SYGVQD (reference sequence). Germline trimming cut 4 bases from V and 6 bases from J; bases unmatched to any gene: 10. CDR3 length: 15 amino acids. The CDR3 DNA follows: TGCGCCAGCAGTGTACTTAGCGGGGAAGGAAAGACCCAGTACTTC. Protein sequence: CASSVLSGEGKTQYF.

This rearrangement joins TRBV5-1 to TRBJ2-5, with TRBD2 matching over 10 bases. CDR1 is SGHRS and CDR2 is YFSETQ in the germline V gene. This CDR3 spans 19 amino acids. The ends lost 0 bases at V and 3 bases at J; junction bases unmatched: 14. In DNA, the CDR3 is TGCGCCAGCAGCTTGGGACGGGCGGTGGGGGGACTAGCGAAAGAGACCCAGTACTTC. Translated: CASSLGRAVGGLAKETQYF.

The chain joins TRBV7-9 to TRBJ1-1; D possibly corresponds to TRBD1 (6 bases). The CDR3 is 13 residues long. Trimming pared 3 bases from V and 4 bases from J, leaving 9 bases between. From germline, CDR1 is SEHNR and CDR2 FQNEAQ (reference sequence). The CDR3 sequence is CASSLGGGTEAFF. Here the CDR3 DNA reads TGTGCCAGCAGCTTGGGGGGCGGCACTGAAGCTTTCTTT.

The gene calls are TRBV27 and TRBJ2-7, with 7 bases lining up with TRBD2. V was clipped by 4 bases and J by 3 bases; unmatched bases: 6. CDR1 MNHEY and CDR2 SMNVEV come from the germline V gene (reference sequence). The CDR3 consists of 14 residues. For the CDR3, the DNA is TGTGCCAGCAGTTCGATTACTAGCGTCTACGAGCAGTACTTC. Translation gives CASSSITSVYEQYF.

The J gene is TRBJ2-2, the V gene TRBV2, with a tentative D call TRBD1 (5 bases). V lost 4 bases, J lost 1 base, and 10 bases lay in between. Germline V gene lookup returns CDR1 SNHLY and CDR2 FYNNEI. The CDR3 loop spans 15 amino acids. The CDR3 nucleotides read TGTGCCAGCAGTGGACAGACCTTGAACACCGGGGAGCTGTTTTTT. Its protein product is CASSGQTLNTGELFF.

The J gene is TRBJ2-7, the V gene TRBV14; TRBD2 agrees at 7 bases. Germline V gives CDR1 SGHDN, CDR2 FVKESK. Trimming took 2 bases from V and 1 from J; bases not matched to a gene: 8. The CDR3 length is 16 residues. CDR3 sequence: CASSQFLGRRSYEQYF. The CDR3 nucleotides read TGTGCCAGCAGCCAATTCCTCGGGAGGAGATCCTACGAGCAGTACTTC.

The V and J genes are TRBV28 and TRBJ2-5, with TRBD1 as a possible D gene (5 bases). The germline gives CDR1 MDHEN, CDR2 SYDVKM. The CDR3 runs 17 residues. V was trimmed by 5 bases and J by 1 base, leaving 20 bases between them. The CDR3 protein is CASSGIKAGPFQETQYF. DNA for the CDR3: TGTGCCAGCAGTGGCATTAAAGCAGGGCCTTTCCAAGAGACCCAGTACTTC.

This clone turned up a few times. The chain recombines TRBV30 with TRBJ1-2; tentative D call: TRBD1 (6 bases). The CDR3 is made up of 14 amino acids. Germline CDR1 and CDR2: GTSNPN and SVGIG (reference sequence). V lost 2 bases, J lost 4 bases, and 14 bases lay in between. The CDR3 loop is CAWSKTGLGYGYTF. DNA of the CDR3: TGTGCCTGGAGTAAGACAGGTCTTGGCTATGGCTACACCTTC.

The CDR3 reads CASSYSIWAPGETQYF. In nucleotides, the CDR3 is TGTGCCAGCAGTTACTCGATATGGGCCCCAGGGGAGACCCAGTACTTC. The chain uses TRBV6-5 and TRBJ2-5, with D perhaps TRBD1 (5 bases). CDR1 and CDR2 (germline): MNHEY, SVGAGI. The CDR3 is 16 residues long. With 0 bases removed from V and 5 bases from J, the gap between germline ends came to 16 bases.

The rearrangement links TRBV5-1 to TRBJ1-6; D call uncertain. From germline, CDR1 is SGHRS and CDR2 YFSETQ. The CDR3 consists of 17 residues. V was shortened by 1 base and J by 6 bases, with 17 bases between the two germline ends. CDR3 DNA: TGCGCCAGCAGCTTGTCCCCTGTCAGGAGCGGTAATTCACCCCTCCACTTT. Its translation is CASSLSPVRSGNSPLHF.

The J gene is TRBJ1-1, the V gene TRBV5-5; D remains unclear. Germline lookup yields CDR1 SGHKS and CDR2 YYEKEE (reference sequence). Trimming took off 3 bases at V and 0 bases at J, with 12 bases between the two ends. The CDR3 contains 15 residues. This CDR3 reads CASSSQTGMNTEAFF. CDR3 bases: TGTGCCAGCAGCTCCCAGACGGGCATGAACACTGAAGCTTTCTTT. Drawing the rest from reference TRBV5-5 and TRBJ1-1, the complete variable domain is DAGVTQSPTHLIKTRGQQVTLRCSPISGHKSVSWYQQVLGQGPQFIFQYYEKEERGRGNFPDRFSARQFPNYSSELNVNALLLGDSALYLCASSSQTGMNTEAFFGQGTRLTVV.

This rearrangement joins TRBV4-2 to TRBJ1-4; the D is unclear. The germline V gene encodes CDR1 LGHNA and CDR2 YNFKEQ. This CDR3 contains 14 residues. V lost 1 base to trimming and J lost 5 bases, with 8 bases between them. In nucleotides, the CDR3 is TGTGCCAGCAGCCAAGTGAAACCAAATGAAAAACTGTTTTTT. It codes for CASSQVKPNEKLFF.

CDR3 nucleotide sequence: TGCAGTGCTAGAGATCAGGATACGCAGTATTTT. This translates into CSARDQDTQYF. This chain joins TRBV20-1 and TRBJ2-3; the D is unclear. Germline CDR1 is DFQATT and CDR2 is SNEGSKA (reference sequence). The CDR3 contains 11 residues. Trimming pared 0 bases from V and 6 bases from J, leaving 4 bases between.

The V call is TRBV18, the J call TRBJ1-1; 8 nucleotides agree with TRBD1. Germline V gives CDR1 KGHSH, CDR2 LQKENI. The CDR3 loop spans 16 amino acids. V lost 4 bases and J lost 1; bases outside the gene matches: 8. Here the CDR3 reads CASSHSPGTGNTEAFF. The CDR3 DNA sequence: TGTGCCAGCTCACATAGTCCCGGGACAGGGAACACTGAAGCTTTCTTT.

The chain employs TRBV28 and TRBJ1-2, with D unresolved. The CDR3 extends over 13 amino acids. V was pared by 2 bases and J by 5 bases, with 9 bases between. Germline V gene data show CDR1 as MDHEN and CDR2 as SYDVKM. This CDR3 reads CASSLTSEYGYTF. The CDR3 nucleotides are TGTGCCAGCAGTTTAACAAGCGAGTATGGCTACACCTTC.

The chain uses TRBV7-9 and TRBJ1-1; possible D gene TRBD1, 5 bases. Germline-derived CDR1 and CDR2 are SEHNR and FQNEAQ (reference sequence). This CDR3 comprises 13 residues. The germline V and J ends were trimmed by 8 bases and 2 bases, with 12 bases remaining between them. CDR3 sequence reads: CASRRDGNTEAFF. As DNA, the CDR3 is TGTGCCAGCCGTCGGGACGGAAACACTGAAGCTTTCTTT.

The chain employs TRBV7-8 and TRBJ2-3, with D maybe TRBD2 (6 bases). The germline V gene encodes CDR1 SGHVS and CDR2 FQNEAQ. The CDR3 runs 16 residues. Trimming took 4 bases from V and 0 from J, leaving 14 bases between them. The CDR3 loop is CASSSGLLSSTDTQYF. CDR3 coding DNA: TGTGCCAGCAGCTCTGGACTATTGTCTAGCACAGATACGCAGTATTTT.

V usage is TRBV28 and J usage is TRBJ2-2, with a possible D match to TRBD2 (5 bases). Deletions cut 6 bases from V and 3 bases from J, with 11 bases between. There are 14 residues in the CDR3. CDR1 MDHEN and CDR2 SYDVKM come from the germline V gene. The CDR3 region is CASSPRGHTGELFF. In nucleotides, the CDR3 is TGTGCCAGCAGCCCACGGGGTCACACCGGGGAGCTGTTTTTT.